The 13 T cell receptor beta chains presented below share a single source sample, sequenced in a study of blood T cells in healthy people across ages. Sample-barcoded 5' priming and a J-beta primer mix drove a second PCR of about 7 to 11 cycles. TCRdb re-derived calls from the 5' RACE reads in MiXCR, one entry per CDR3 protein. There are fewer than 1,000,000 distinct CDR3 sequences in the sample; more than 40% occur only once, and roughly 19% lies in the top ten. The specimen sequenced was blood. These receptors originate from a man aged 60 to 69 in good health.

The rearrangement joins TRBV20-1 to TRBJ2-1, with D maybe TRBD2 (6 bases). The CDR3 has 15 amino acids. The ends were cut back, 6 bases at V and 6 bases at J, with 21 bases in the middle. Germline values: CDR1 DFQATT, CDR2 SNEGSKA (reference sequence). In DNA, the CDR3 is TGCAGTGCCACCTTGTGGGGGGTGATCATCAATGAGCAGTTCTTC. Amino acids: CSATLWGVIINEQFF.

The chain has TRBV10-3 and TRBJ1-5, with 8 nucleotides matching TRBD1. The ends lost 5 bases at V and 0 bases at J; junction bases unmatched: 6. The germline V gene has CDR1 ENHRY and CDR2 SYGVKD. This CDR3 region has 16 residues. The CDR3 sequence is CAISPSGQASNQPQHF. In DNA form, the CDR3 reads TGTGCCATCAGTCCTTCGGGACAGGCTAGCAATCAGCCCCAGCATTTT.

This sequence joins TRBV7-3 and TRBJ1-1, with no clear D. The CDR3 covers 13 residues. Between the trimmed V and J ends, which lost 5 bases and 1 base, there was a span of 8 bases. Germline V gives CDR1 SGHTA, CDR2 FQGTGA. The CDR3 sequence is CASSPVRNTEAFF. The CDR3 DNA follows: TGTGCCAGCAGCCCCGTAAGGAACACTGAAGCTTTCTTT. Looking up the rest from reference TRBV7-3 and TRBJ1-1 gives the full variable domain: GAGVSQTPSNKVTEKGKYVELRCDPISGHTALYWYRQSLGQGPEFLIYFQGTGAADDSGLPNDRFFAVRPEGSVSTLKIQRTERGDSAVYLCASSPVRNTEAFFGQGTRLTVV.

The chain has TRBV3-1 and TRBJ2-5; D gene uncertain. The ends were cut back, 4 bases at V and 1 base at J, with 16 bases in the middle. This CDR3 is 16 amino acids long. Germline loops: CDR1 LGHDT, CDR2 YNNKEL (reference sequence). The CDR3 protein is CASSRDPGSTQETQYF. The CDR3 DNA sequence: TGTGCCAGCAGCCGGGATCCGGGTAGCACCCAAGAGACCCAGTACTTC.

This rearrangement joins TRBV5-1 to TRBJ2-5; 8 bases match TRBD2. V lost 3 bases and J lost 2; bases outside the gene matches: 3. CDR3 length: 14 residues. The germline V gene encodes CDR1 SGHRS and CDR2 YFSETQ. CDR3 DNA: TGCGCCAGCAGCTCGGGACTAGGGCAAGAGACCCAGTACTTC. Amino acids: CASSSGLGQETQYF.

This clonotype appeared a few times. The DNA for the CDR3 is TGTGCCAGCAGTTACTCGAGGACAGGGGGCCTTTATGGCTACACCTTC. Protein product: CASSYSRTGGLYGYTF. This sequence joins TRBV6-5 and TRBJ1-2, with 11 bases matching TRBD1. CDR1 MNHEY and CDR2 SVGAGI come from the germline V gene. J was trimmed by 5 bases and V by 0 bases; bases with no gene match: 5. The CDR3 runs 16 residues.

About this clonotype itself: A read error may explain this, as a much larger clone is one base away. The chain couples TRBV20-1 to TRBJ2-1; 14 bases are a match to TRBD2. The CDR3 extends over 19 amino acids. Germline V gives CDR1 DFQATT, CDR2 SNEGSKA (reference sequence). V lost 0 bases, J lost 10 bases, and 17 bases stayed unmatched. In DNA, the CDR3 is TGCAGTGCTAGAGATGAGAGACTAGCGGGGGGGCCACGGTCGCAAGAGCAGTTCTTC. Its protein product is CSARDERLAGGPRSQEQFF.

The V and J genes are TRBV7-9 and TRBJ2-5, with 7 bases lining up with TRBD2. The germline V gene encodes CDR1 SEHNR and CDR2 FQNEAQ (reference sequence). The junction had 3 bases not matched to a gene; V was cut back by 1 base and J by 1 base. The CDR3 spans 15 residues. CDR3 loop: CASSLGAGVQETQYF. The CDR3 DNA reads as TGTGCCAGCAGCTTAGGTGCGGGGGTCCAAGAGACCCAGTACTTC.

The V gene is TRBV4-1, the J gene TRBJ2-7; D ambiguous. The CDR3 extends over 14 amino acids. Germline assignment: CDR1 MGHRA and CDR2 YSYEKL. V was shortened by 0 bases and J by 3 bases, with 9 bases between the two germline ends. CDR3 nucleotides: TGCGCCAGCAGCCAAGATCCTAGAAACTACGAGCAGTACTTC. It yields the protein CASSQDPRNYEQYF.

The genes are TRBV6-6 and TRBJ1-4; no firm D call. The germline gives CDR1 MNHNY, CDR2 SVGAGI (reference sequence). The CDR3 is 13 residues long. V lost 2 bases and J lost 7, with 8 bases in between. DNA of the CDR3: TGTGCCAGCAGTTACGGAGGGTTTGAAAAACTGTTTTTT. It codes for CASSYGGFEKLFF.

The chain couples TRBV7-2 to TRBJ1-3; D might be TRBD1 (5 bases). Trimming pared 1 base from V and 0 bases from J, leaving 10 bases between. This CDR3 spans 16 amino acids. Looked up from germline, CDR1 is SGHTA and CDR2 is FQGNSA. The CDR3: CASSLVGGVSGNTIYF. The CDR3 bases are TGTGCCAGCAGCTTAGTGGGGGGAGTCTCTGGAAACACCATATATTTT. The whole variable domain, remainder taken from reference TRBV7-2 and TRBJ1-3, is GAGVSQSPSNKVTEKGKDVELRCDPISGHTALYWYRQSLGQGLEFLIYFQGNSAPDKSGLPSDRFSAERTGGSVSTLTIQRTQQEDSAVYLCASSLVGGVSGNTIYFGEGSWLTVV.

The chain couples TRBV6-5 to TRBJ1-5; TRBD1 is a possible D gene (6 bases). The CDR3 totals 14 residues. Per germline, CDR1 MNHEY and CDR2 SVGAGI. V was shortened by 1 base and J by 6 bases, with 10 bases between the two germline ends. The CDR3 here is CASSYLAGAQPQHF. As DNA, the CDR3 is TGTGCCAGCAGTTACTTGGCAGGGGCTCAGCCCCAGCATTTT.

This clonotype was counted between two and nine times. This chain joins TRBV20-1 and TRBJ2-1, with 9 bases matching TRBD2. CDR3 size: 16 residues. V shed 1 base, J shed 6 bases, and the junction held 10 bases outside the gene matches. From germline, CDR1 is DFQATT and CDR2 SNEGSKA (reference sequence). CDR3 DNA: TGCAGTGCTAGAGGATCGAGCGGGGGGAGTTTCAATGAGCAGTTCTTC. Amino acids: CSARGSSGGSFNEQFF.